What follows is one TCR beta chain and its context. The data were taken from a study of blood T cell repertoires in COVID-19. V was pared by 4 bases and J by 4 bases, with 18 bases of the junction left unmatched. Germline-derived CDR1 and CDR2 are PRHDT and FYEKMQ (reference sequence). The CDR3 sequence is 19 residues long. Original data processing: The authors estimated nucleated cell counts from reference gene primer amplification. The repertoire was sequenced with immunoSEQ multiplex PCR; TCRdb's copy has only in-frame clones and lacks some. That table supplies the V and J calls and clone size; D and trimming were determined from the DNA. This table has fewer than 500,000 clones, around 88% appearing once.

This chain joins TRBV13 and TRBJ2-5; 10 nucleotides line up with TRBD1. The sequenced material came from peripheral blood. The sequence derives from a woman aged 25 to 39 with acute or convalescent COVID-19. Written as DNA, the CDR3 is TGTGCCAGCAGCTCCTGGCGACTGGGACAGGGGATGGGCCGAGAGACCCAGTACTTC. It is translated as CASSSWRLGQGMGRETQYF. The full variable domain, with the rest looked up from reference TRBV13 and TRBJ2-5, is AAGVIQSPRHLIKEKRETATLKCYPIPRHDTVYWYQQGPGQDPQFLISFYEKMQSDKGSIPDRFSAQQFSDYHSELNMSSLELGDSALYFCASSSWRLGQGMGRETQYFGPGTRLLVL.